These T cell receptor beta chains were read from a single sample in a study of blood T cells in healthy people across ages. Each CDR3 protein is one row after TCRdb ran MiXCR on the 5' RACE reads. The table includes over 1,300,000 distinct CDR3 sequences, around 55% detected once. The specimen was blood. These receptors all stem from a man aged 18-30 years in good health. Each CDR3 is given with its conserved first and last residue. The D gene is left open where the match is weak. Clone size is stated in some rows and not others, as once, few, many or a class when expanded.

cdr3_nt: TGTGCCAGCAGCAGCACGGCCGGGACAGGGTTCATCTACGAGCAGTACTTC
cdr3_aa: CASSSTAGTGFIYEQYF
clone_size: NA
d_call: TRBD1
j_call: TRBJ2-7
v_call: TRBV7-9

cdr3_nt: TGTGCCAGCAGGACCGGGACTAGGGAATACAATGAGCAGTTCTTC
cdr3_aa: CASRTGTREYNEQFF
clone_size: NA
d_call: TRBD2
j_call: TRBJ2-1
v_call: TRBV12-3/TRBV12-4

cdr3_nt: TGTGCCAGCAGAATGGGCCAAGAGACCCAGTACTTC
cdr3_aa: CASRMGQETQYF
clone_size: NA
d_call: NA
j_call: TRBJ2-5
v_call: TRBV6-5

cdr3_nt: TGTGCCAGCAACTTAGGGACAGGGGGGGCGTTTTTGTCCAACTACGAGCAGTACTTC
cdr3_aa: CASNLGTGGAFLSNYEQYF
clone_size: NA
d_call: TRBD1
j_call: TRBJ2-7
v_call: TRBV7-2

cdr3_nt: TGCAGCGTTGAAGATCACAGGTCCGCCTACAATGAGCAGTTCTTC
cdr3_aa: CSVEDHRSAYNEQFF
clone_size: NA
d_call: NA
j_call: TRBJ2-1
v_call: TRBV29-1

cdr3_nt: TGTGCCAGCAGCGGTGGACAGGGGAAAACTGCCGGGGAGCTGTTTTTT
cdr3_aa: CASSGGQGKTAGELFF
clone_size: NA
d_call: TRBD1
j_call: TRBJ2-2
v_call: TRBV9

cdr3_nt: TGTGCCAGCAGTTATCCTGCAGCGGGGGGAAAGGAGACCCAGTACTTC
cdr3_aa: CASSYPAAGGKETQYF
clone_size: NA
d_call: TRBD2
j_call: TRBJ2-5
v_call: TRBV6-6

cdr3_nt: TGTGCCAGCACCCTGCAGAGCTACAACAATGAGCAGTACTTC
cdr3_aa: CASTLQSYNNEQYF
clone_size: NA
d_call: NA
j_call: TRBJ2-7
v_call: TRBV5-5

cdr3_nt: TGTGCCATCAGTGAGTTTGGCGGGCAAAGAGATACCTACGAGCAGTACTTC
cdr3_aa: CAISEFGGQRDTYEQYF
clone_size: NA
d_call: NA
j_call: TRBJ2-7
v_call: TRBV10-3

cdr3_nt: TGTGCCAGCAGACCTGTGGAGGGATACTATGGCTACACCTTC
cdr3_aa: CASRPVEGYYGYTF
clone_size: NA
d_call: NA
j_call: TRBJ1-2
v_call: TRBV27

cdr3_nt: TGTGCCAGCAGTTTATCACGGGGGGTCACTGAAGCTTTCTTT
cdr3_aa: CASSLSRGVTEAFF
clone_size: once
d_call: NA
j_call: TRBJ1-1
v_call: TRBV27

cdr3_nt: TGCAGTGCTACCAGGGACTCTATGAACACTGAAGCTTTCTTT
cdr3_aa: CSATRDSMNTEAFF
clone_size: NA
d_call: NA
j_call: TRBJ1-1
v_call: TRBV20-1

cdr3_nt: TGTGCCAGCAGCGTATCCCCCAGCGGGGGCTACAATGAGCAGTTCTTC
cdr3_aa: CASSVSPSGGYNEQFF
clone_size: NA
d_call: TRBD2
j_call: TRBJ2-1
v_call: TRBV9

cdr3_nt: TGCAGTGCTACGGGGGCGGGCGGCTCCTACGAGCAGTACTTC
cdr3_aa: CSATGAGGSYEQYF
clone_size: many
d_call: NA
j_call: TRBJ2-7
v_call: TRBV20-1

cdr3_nt: TGCGCCAGCAGCCCGCTACCCGGGACAGAGGCCGAAAAACTGTTTTTT
cdr3_aa: CASSPLPGTEAEKLFF
clone_size: NA
d_call: TRBD1
j_call: TRBJ1-4
v_call: TRBV5-1

cdr3_nt: TGCGCCAGCAGTGATTTAAGGATGGTAGACCTGCGGCCAAACGAGCAGTACTTC
cdr3_aa: CASSDLRMVDLRPNEQYF
clone_size: NA
d_call: NA
j_call: TRBJ2-7
v_call: TRBV10-2

cdr3_nt: TGTGCCAGTAGTATAGTGGAAGAGGCCTACAATGAGCAGTTCTTC
cdr3_aa: CASSIVEEAYNEQFF
clone_size: NA
d_call: NA
j_call: TRBJ2-1
v_call: TRBV19

cdr3_nt: TGCGCCAGCAGCCGCCCGGACAGGGTTTACGAAAAACTGTTTTTT
cdr3_aa: CASSRPDRVYEKLFF
clone_size: few
d_call: TRBD1
j_call: TRBJ1-4
v_call: TRBV4-1

cdr3_nt: TGCAGCGTGGAACCGGGACCGCAGAGGGGGACCCAGTACTTC
cdr3_aa: CSVEPGPQRGTQYF
clone_size: NA
d_call: NA
j_call: TRBJ2-5
v_call: TRBV29-1

cdr3_nt: TGTGCCAGCAGCATTTCTAGCGGGGTAGCCAAAAACATTCAGTACTTC
cdr3_aa: CASSISSGVAKNIQYF
clone_size: few
d_call: TRBD2
j_call: TRBJ2-4
v_call: TRBV7-2

cdr3_nt: TGTGCCATCAGTGAGGGGACTAGCGGTAGAAATGAGCAGTACTTC
cdr3_aa: CAISEGTSGRNEQYF
clone_size: NA
d_call: TRBD2
j_call: TRBJ2-7
v_call: TRBV10-3

cdr3_nt: TGCGCCAGCAGCCAAGTGGGCCCGTGGGGGGCCAACGTCCTGACTTTC
cdr3_aa: CASSQVGPWGANVLTF
clone_size: NA
d_call: NA
j_call: TRBJ2-6
v_call: TRBV4-1

cdr3_nt: TGCGCCAGCAGCCGTCGGGGCAGGCTAGGGGCCAACGTCCTGACTTTC
cdr3_aa: CASSRRGRLGANVLTF
clone_size: few
d_call: NA
j_call: TRBJ2-6
v_call: TRBV5-1

cdr3_nt: TGTGCCAGCAGCTCCTCCGGGACAGGGTCGAATGAGCAGTTCTTC
cdr3_aa: CASSSSGTGSNEQFF
clone_size: NA
d_call: TRBD1
j_call: TRBJ2-1
v_call: TRBV7-9

cdr3_nt: TGTGCCAGCAGTTGGTGTGGTCGGCAGACCGGGGAGCTGTTTTTT
cdr3_aa: CASSWCGRQTGELFF
clone_size: NA
d_call: NA
j_call: TRBJ2-2
v_call: TRBV11-2

cdr3_nt: TGTGCCAGCAGCTTAGCCCCAGTAGCGGGGGGCTCAGATACGCAGTATTTT
cdr3_aa: CASSLAPVAGGSDTQYF
clone_size: NA
d_call: TRBD2
j_call: TRBJ2-3
v_call: TRBV7-2

cdr3_nt: TGCAGTGCTTGGGGCAATGAGCAGTTCTTC
cdr3_aa: CSAWGNEQFF
clone_size: many
d_call: NA
j_call: TRBJ2-1
v_call: TRBV20-1

cdr3_nt: TGTGCCAGCAGCTTAGACGGGAGGGCGGAGGAGCAGTACTTC
cdr3_aa: CASSLDGRAEEQYF
clone_size: NA
d_call: TRBD2
j_call: TRBJ2-7
v_call: TRBV7-9

cdr3_nt: TGTGCCAGTAGTATTTCCGGAATTCAAGAGACCCAGTACTTC
cdr3_aa: CASSISGIQETQYF
clone_size: NA
d_call: NA
j_call: TRBJ2-5
v_call: TRBV19

cdr3_nt: TGCGCCAGCAGCGGGGGACAGCAGGGCACGCAGTATTTT
cdr3_aa: CASSGGQQGTQYF
clone_size: NA
d_call: TRBD1
j_call: TRBJ2-3
v_call: TRBV5-1

cdr3_nt: TGCAGTGCTAGACCCTTTCCTAGCGGGCTTTCCCTGGAGACCCAGTACTTC
cdr3_aa: CSARPFPSGLSLETQYF
clone_size: NA
d_call: TRBD2
j_call: TRBJ2-5
v_call: TRBV20-1

cdr3_nt: TGTGCCAGCAGTTACCGGGGACACAGTGAAGCTTTCTTT
cdr3_aa: CASSYRGHSEAFF
clone_size: NA
d_call: NA
j_call: TRBJ1-1
v_call: TRBV6-5

cdr3_nt: TGTGCCAGCTCACCTCTGGACAGTTACAATGAGCAGTTCTTC
cdr3_aa: CASSPLDSYNEQFF
clone_size: few
d_call: NA
j_call: TRBJ2-1
v_call: TRBV18

cdr3_nt: TGTGCCAGCAGCTCGCACCTGACAGGGATCACCGGGGAGCTGTTTTTT
cdr3_aa: CASSSHLTGITGELFF
clone_size: few
d_call: TRBD1
j_call: TRBJ2-2
v_call: TRBV7-9

cdr3_nt: TGTGCCAGCAGCTCCACGCGGACAGGGGTGAGCACTGAAGCTTTCTTT
cdr3_aa: CASSSTRTGVSTEAFF
clone_size: NA
d_call: TRBD1
j_call: TRBJ1-1
v_call: TRBV7-9

cdr3_nt: TGTGCTAGCAGATGTCCCGGACAGCAGAACGAGCAGTACTTC
cdr3_aa: CASRCPGQQNEQYF
clone_size: few
d_call: NA
j_call: TRBJ2-7
v_call: TRBV7-7

cdr3_nt: TGTGCCAGCAGCCCCCGGGACAGGGCCTACGAGCAGTACTTC
cdr3_aa: CASSPRDRAYEQYF
clone_size: many
d_call: TRBD1
j_call: TRBJ2-7
v_call: TRBV12-3/TRBV12-4